The clone carrying this T cell receptor (beta chain) turned up a few times. Its cognate antigen is unknown. The CDR3 is made up of 16 amino acids. Germline CDR1 is SGHAT and CDR2 is FQNNGV. Trimming stripped 4 bases from V and 3 bases from J, with 18 bases between. This sample was included in a study of response to subunit inactivated influenza vaccine. Study-wide points: Authors suggested few new T cells are recruited by each seasonal influenza vaccination.

TCRdb reanalysed the RT-PCR reads using MiXCR and keeps one entry per CDR3 protein. The table includes 600,000 to 850,000 distinct CDR3 sequences, around 13% detected once. The V and J genes are TRBV11-2 and TRBJ1-1, with D perhaps TRBD1 (5 bases). Specimen: PBMCs from blood, collected around 15 days before vaccination. The TCR sequence derives from a man in his fifties or sixties who received an inactivated influenza vaccine. The CDR3 DNA reads as TGTGCCAGCAGCTATCCAGGGCGCAGGGCTTACACTGAAGCTTTCTTT. It is translated as CASSYPGRRAYTEAFF.